A selection of T cell receptor beta chains follows, all from one sample in a study of T cell repertoires in cytomegalovirus infection. The antigens of these receptors remain unknown. MiXCR, run by TCRdb on the reads, gives a single entry per CDR3 protein. The data hold 86,000 or so distinct CDR3 sequences, with approximately 24% observed a single time. The sample was CD8+ T cells from cultured PBMCs, taken from culture after CMV antigen stimulation. The receptors come from a human donor in good health (CMV status not recorded). Some clones in this sample may be carry-over from other donors' samples. CDR3s include the opening cysteine and the closing phenylalanine or tryptophan.

J gene: TRBJ1-2
V gene: TRBV12-3/TRBV12-4
CDR3 protein: CASTSGTGVLRYGYTF

J gene: TRBJ1-1
V gene: TRBV11-2
CDR3 protein: CASSLDGTITEAFF

J gene: TRBJ1-1
V gene: TRBV30
CDR3 protein: CASAKTGETEAFF

J gene: TRBJ2-3
V gene: TRBV24-1
CDR3 protein: CATSGTGPTDTQYF

J gene: TRBJ2-3
V gene: TRBV7-2
CDR3 protein: CASSLVGSTDTQYF

J gene: TRBJ2-7
V gene: TRBV28
CDR3 protein: CASSFGGASYEQYF

J gene: TRBJ1-3
V gene: TRBV12-3/TRBV12-4
CDR3 protein: CASRTPSDSSGNTIYF

J gene: TRBJ2-5
V gene: TRBV27
CDR3 protein: CASSFRQGLETQYF

J gene: TRBJ2-1
V gene: TRBV27
CDR3 protein: CASAPTSGAYNEQFF

J gene: TRBJ2-3
V gene: TRBV7-9
CDR3 protein: CPSSPLTTDTQYF

J gene: TRBJ2-7
V gene: TRBV4-1
CDR3 protein: CASSQDGGTGNYEQYF

J gene: TRBJ2-2
V gene: TRBV20-1
CDR3 protein: CSASGGARGTGELFF

J gene: TRBJ2-5
V gene: TRBV27
CDR3 protein: CASSPGTYQETQYF

J gene: TRBJ1-6
V gene: TRBV6-1
CDR3 protein: CASSERQGLDSPLHF

J gene: TRBJ2-1
V gene: TRBV12-3/TRBV12-4
CDR3 protein: CASRTRLAGSYNEQFF

J gene: TRBJ1-5
V gene: TRBV9
CDR3 protein: CASSVDGTRGQPQHF

J gene: TRBJ2-5
V gene: TRBV27
CDR3 protein: CASSLLAGDGETQYF

J gene: TRBJ2-1
V gene: TRBV11-2
CDR3 protein: CASSFGQGVGWNEQFF

J gene: TRBJ1-1
V gene: TRBV13
CDR3 protein: CASLPRTAPSMNTEAFF

J gene: TRBJ2-7
V gene: TRBV11-2
CDR3 protein: CANSQDRGYEQYF

J gene: TRBJ2-7
V gene: TRBV28
CDR3 protein: CASSTGIGSYEQYF

J gene: TRBJ1-3
V gene: TRBV6-2/TRBV6-3
CDR3 protein: CASSFGGGGNTIYF

J gene: TRBJ1-2
V gene: TRBV12-3/TRBV12-4
CDR3 protein: CASWGRGNYGYTF

J gene: TRBJ1-4
V gene: TRBV11-2
CDR3 protein: CASSPGTGGTNEKLFF

J gene: TRBJ1-5
V gene: TRBV19
CDR3 protein: CASSIDRGDPNQPQHF

J gene: TRBJ1-2
V gene: TRBV7-4
CDR3 protein: CASSLSAGLRDGYTF

J gene: TRBJ1-4
V gene: TRBV11-2
CDR3 protein: CASSFPGTGVATNEKLFF

J gene: TRBJ2-2
V gene: TRBV4-3
CDR3 protein: CASSQLTGGGTGELFF

J gene: TRBJ2-2
V gene: TRBV15
CDR3 protein: CATEGAGGSGELFF

J gene: TRBJ1-1
V gene: TRBV12-3/TRBV12-4
CDR3 protein: CASSLSGLSNTEAFF

J gene: TRBJ2-7
V gene: TRBV13
CDR3 protein: CASSLSIRKYEQYF

J gene: TRBJ2-5
V gene: TRBV7-6
CDR3 protein: CASSFGDRGQETQYF

J gene: TRBJ2-7
V gene: TRBV5-1
CDR3 protein: CANILLGRTVYEQYF

J gene: TRBJ1-2
V gene: TRBV20-1
CDR3 protein: CSAQAIGFGYTF

J gene: TRBJ2-2
V gene: TRBV13
CDR3 protein: CASSLQWSWAGAEPGELFF

J gene: TRBJ1-2
V gene: TRBV9
CDR3 protein: CASSESGGIEDYGYTF

J gene: TRBJ2-1
V gene: TRBV12-3/TRBV12-4
CDR3 protein: CASSQQGADEQFF

J gene: TRBJ1-2
V gene: TRBV12-3/TRBV12-4
CDR3 protein: CASSLGTGSGYTF

J gene: TRBJ2-6
V gene: TRBV6-5
CDR3 protein: CASSINQDSGANVLTF

J gene: TRBJ2-5
V gene: TRBV29-1
CDR3 protein: CSVDRGSGGRQETQYF

J gene: TRBJ2-4
V gene: TRBV6-2/TRBV6-3
CDR3 protein: CASSYSTGLTKNIQYF

J gene: TRBJ2-7
V gene: TRBV5-6
CDR3 protein: CASSLNGDRGNEQYF

J gene: TRBJ2-5
V gene: TRBV5-1
CDR3 protein: CASSSSGSMETQYF

J gene: TRBJ2-3
V gene: TRBV9
CDR3 protein: CASSDQTDTQYF

J gene: TRBJ2-1
V gene: TRBV4-3
CDR3 protein: CASSRERIATSEQFF

J gene: TRBJ1-5
V gene: TRBV7-9
CDR3 protein: CASSPVHSYQPQHF

J gene: TRBJ1-4
V gene: TRBV4-3
CDR3 protein: CASSHTDRVTNEKLFF

J gene: TRBJ1-1
V gene: TRBV27
CDR3 protein: CASSQGPAEAFF

J gene: TRBJ2-7
V gene: TRBV20-1
CDR3 protein: CSATQWASGGNEQYF

J gene: TRBJ2-4
V gene: TRBV4-3
CDR3 protein: CASSQELAGGIQYF